This T cell receptor (beta chain) stems from a study of blood T cell repertoires in COVID-19 (TCRdb year 2020). In the study overall: Samples covering the acute and convalescent phases of COVID-19 were provided by collaborators in the United States, Italy and Spain. The samples were drawn from two sources: the first 160 participants of the ongoing ImmuneRACE study, and over 1,000 subjects contributed by 6 global collaborators. Where available, HLA class I and class II types were taken from metadata supplied by the sample provider and were not determined by assay-based typing. Subjects who had been exposed to COVID-19, were actively infected with it, or had recovered from it provided the deeply sampled blood TCRbeta repertoires that made up the dataset. The repertoires were released in a freely available public database meant as a resource for research on the immune response to SARS-CoV-2. Nearly every sample came with metadata listing a de-identified subject ID, COVID-19 status, age in years and sex. The material from the prospective study consisted of cDNA or gDNA derived from T cells, B-cell-depleted T cells, or PBMCs. Beyond this particular receptor, the publication reports: The quantity of clinical and demographic metadata differed by source and by participant and was supplied without curation.

On this clone: It has no known antigen specificity. A junction boundary mismatches the germline segment, possibly from a read error.

TCRbeta CDR3 regions were amplified from genomic DNA by means of the immunoSEQ Assay, a bias-controlled multiplex PCR. Per the original workflow: Within the assay, amplification of reference gene primers was used to estimate how many nucleated cells each sample contained. To quantify the absolute abundance of each unique TCRbeta CDR3 rearrangement, sequence reads were collapsed and filtered. For each sample, productive Simpson clonality was calculated as the square root of Simpson's diversity index over productive rearrangements. TCRdb carries this immuneACCESS record with in-frame sequences only. Its versions omit some clonotypes, under half of them owing to an unresolved V gene in the studies checked, with the rest unexplained. The DNA was the basis for D and trimming; V, J and clone size are from that table. The sample table shows 120,000 to 150,000 clones, and roughly 88% are seen once. The top ten constitute 1.5% of the sample.

Each collaborating institution followed its own protocols to collect whole blood in K2EDTA tubes. For TCRbeta analysis, collaborators shipped samples in one of three forms: frozen whole blood, isolated PBMCs, or DNA extracted from either of those sample types. The CDR3 sequence holds 12 residues, the cysteine and phenylalanine included. The kept DNA is CDR3 alone, 36 bases in frame from the first base. The germline V gene sets CDR1 to MGHRA and CDR2 to YSYEKL. The sequencing sample was made of peripheral blood. This receptor was obtained from a woman aged 55-69 years with acute or convalescent COVID-19. The sequence links TRBV4-1 to TRBJ1-2; 7 bases in between match TRBD1. The CDR3 reads as follows: CASSQEQGPSVF. DNA sequence: TGCGCCAGCAGCCAGGAACAGGGGCCCTCCGTCTTC.